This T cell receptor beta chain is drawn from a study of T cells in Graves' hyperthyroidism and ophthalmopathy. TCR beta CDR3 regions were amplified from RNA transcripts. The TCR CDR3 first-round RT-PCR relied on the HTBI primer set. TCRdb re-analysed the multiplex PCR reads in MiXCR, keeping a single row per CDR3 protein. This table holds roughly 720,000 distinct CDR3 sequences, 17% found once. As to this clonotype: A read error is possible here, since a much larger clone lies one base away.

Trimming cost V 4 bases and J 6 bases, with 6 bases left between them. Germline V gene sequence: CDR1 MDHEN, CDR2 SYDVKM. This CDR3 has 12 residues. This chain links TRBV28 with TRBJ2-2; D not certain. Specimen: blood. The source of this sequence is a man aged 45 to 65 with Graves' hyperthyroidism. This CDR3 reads CASSSQSGELFF. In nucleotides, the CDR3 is TGTGCCAGCAGTTCTCAGTCCGGGGAGCTGTTTTTT. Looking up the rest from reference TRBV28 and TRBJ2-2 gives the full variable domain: DVKVTQSSRYLVKRTGEKVFLECVQDMDHENMFWYRQDPGLGLRLIYFSYDVKMKEKGDIPEGYSVSREKKERFSLILESASTNQTSMYLCASSSQSGELFFGEGSRLTVL.